These 30 T cell receptor beta chains came from one sample sequenced in a study of blood T cell repertoires in COVID-19. Sequenced by immunoSEQ multiplex PCR; TCRdb stores in-frame clones only, minus some. The sample has 35,000 to 45,000 clones, 76% seen once. Material: peripheral blood. Receptors originate from a man aged 65-85 years with active or convalescent COVID-19.

The chain carries TRBV30 and TRBJ2-2; D gene uncertain. The ends were cut back, 3 bases at V and 5 bases at J, with 10 bases in the middle. CDR1 GTSNPN and CDR2 SVGIG come from the germline V gene (reference sequence). The CDR3 is 13 amino acids. This CDR3 is CAWRVPRTGELFF. CDR3 in DNA: TGTGCCTGGAGGGTTCCCAGGACCGGGGAGCTGTTTTTT.

The chain couples TRBV19 to TRBJ2-6; no firm D call. The V and J ends lost 1 base and 1 base respectively, with 8 bases between them. Germline lookup yields CDR1 LNHDA and CDR2 SQIVND (reference sequence). This CDR3 contains 16 residues. Here the CDR3 DNA reads TGTGCCAGTAGTATAGTGTCAGGATCTGGGGCCAACGTCCTGACTTTC. This sequence encodes CASSIVSGSGANVLTF.

This clone was counted a few times. The V gene is TRBV2, the J gene TRBJ1-1; 7 bases align to TRBD1. The CDR3 covers 14 residues. In germline, CDR1 is SNHLY, CDR2 FYNNEI. V shed 4 bases and J 1 base; nucleotides not matched to a gene: 3. CDR3 sequence: CASSVRDRNTEAFF. In nucleotides, the CDR3 is TGTGCCAGCAGTGTAAGGGACAGGAACACTGAAGCTTTCTTT. The full variable domain, rest sourced from reference TRBV2 and TRBJ1-1, is EPEVTQTPSHQVTQMGQEVILRCVPISNHLYFYWYRQILGQKVEFLVSFYNNEISEKSEIFDDQFSVERPDGSNFTLKIRSTKLEDSAMYFCASSVRDRNTEAFFGQGTRLTVV.

The rearrangement uses TRBV9 and TRBJ2-4, with TRBD1 matching over 9 bases. In germline, CDR1 is SGDLS, CDR2 YYNGEE. CDR3 size: 17 residues. V lost 2 bases, J lost 8 bases, and 14 bases stayed unmatched. The CDR3 DNA sequence: TGTGCCAGCAGCGTTAAACAAACAGGGGGCCCCAGGTACATTCAGTACTTC. The encoded protein is CASSVKQTGGPRYIQYF.

The chain recombines TRBV24-1 with TRBJ2-2; perhaps TRBD1 as D (6 bases). The CDR3 extends over 15 amino acids. Germline V gene data show CDR1 as KGHDR and CDR2 as SFDVKD. Trimming stripped 1 base from V and 5 bases from J, with 10 bases between. CDR3: CATSDFWGRTGELFF. CDR3 sequence (DNA): TGTGCCACCAGTGATTTCTGGGGGCGGACCGGGGAGCTGTTTTTT.

This clone came up a few times. The rearrangement links TRBV6-5 to TRBJ1-6; D is undetermined. The germline V gene has CDR1 MNHEY and CDR2 SVGAGI. V was pared by 6 bases and J by 7 bases, with 4 bases between. The CDR3 consists of 11 residues. The CDR3 is CASSTNSPLHF. DNA of the CDR3: TGTGCCAGCAGCACAAATTCACCCCTCCACTTT.

The rearrangement uses TRBV2 and TRBJ1-2, with 10 bases aligning to TRBD1. J gave up 5 bases and V 4 bases, and 4 bases lay outside the gene matches. Germline loops: CDR1 SNHLY, CDR2 FYNNEI. The CDR3 has 14 amino acids. The CDR3 spells CASSGTGGNYGYTF. The DNA of the CDR3 is TGTGCCAGCAGTGGGACAGGGGGAAATTATGGCTACACCTTC. The whole variable domain, remainder taken from reference TRBV2 and TRBJ1-2, is EPEVTQTPSHQVTQMGQEVILRCVPISNHLYFYWYRQILGQKVEFLVSFYNNEISEKSEIFDDQFSVERPDGSNFTLKIRSTKLEDSAMYFCASSGTGGNYGYTFGSGTRLTVV.

This clone has only a few counts. V is TRBV2 and J is TRBJ2-7; no clear D gene. The CDR3 has 13 residues. Trimming stripped 2 bases from V and 9 bases from J, with 14 bases between. CDR1 is SNHLY and CDR2 is FYNNEI in the germline V gene. This CDR3 reads CASSESVLGGQYF. The DNA for the CDR3 is TGTGCCAGCAGTGAAAGCGTTCTAGGCGGGCAGTACTTC.

The chain links TRBV7-9 to TRBJ1-4, with 10 bases lining up with TRBD1. The CDR3 loop spans 16 amino acids. V was clipped by 4 bases and J by 8 bases; unmatched bases: 10. Germline V gives CDR1 SEHNR, CDR2 FQNEAQ (reference sequence). The DNA of the CDR3 is TGTGCCAGCAGCTACGACCGACAGGGGGCAGCGGAAAAACTGTTTTTT. Translated: CASSYDRQGAAEKLFF. The full variable domain, with the rest looked up from reference TRBV7-9 and TRBJ1-4, is DTGVSQNPRHKITKRGQNVTFRCDPISEHNRLYWYRQTLGQGPEFLTYFQNEAQLEKSRLLSDRFSAERPKGSFSTLEIQRTEQGDSAMYLCASSYDRQGAAEKLFFGSGTQLSVL.

This chain joins TRBV6-6 and TRBJ2-2, with D possibly TRBD2 on 6 matching bases. Trimming pared 5 bases from V and 4 bases from J, leaving 14 bases between. The CDR3 totals 15 residues. Germline V gene sequence: CDR1 MNHNY, CDR2 SVGAGI (reference sequence). In nucleotides, the CDR3 is TGTGCCAGCAGTAGAACTAGCTCGGGCACCGGGGAGCTGTTTTTT. This encodes CASSRTSSGTGELFF.

The chain recombines TRBV18 with TRBJ2-7; 7 bases are shared with TRBD1. Germline assignment: CDR1 KGHSH and CDR2 LQKENI. The CDR3 runs to 15 residues. V shed 5 bases, J shed 0 bases, and the junction held 7 bases outside the gene matches. CDR3 bases: TGTGCCAGCTCAACGCTACAGGGGAGCTCCTACGAGCAGTACTTC. Translating gives CASSTLQGSSYEQYF.

The rearrangement links TRBV27 to TRBJ2-7; TRBD1 might be the D (5 bases). V lost 11 bases, J lost 0 bases, and 11 bases lay in between. Germline CDR1 MNHEY, CDR2 SMNVEV (reference sequence). The CDR3 totals 12 residues. The CDR3 protein is CASQGVSYEQYF. In nucleotides, the CDR3 is TGTGCCTCACAAGGGGTCTCCTACGAGCAGTACTTC.

Concerning this clone: One junction end disagrees with the germline gene, perhaps due to a read error. V usage is TRBV4-1 and J usage is TRBJ1-2; TRBD1 aligns across 8 bases. Germline values: CDR1 MGHRA, CDR2 YSYEKL. The CDR3 has 17 residues. Here the CDR3 DNA reads TGCGCCAGCAGCCAAGATCCCCTGGGACAGGCAATCTCGGGTGGCTCCTTC. Translating gives CASSQDPLGQAISGGSF.

This chain links TRBV5-1 with TRBJ1-4; 7 bases line up with TRBD1. V lost 0 bases to trimming and J lost 5 bases; unmatched junction nucleotides: 4. Germline CDR1 is SGHRS and CDR2 is YFSETQ. This CDR3 contains 15 residues. CDR3 protein: CASSLDGTVNEKLFF. The CDR3 DNA reads as TGCGCCAGCAGCTTGGATGGGACAGTCAATGAAAAACTGTTTTTT. The whole variable domain, remainder taken from reference TRBV5-1 and TRBJ1-4, is KAGVTQTPRYLIKTRGQQVTLSCSPISGHRSVSWYQQTPGQGLQFLFEYFSETQRNKGNFPGRFSGRQFSNSRSEMNVSTLELGDSALYLCASSLDGTVNEKLFFGSGTQLSVL.

The V and J genes are TRBV10-3 and TRBJ1-1; D unresolved. The CDR3 spans 14 residues. The germline CDR1 and CDR2 sequences are ENHRY and SYGVKD. V was clipped by 11 bases and J by 0 bases, with 16 bases between them. CDR3: CASGKGRVNTEAFF. CDR3 coding DNA: TGTGCCTCGGGAAAGGGTAGGGTGAACACTGAAGCTTTCTTT.

V gene TRBV9 combines with J gene TRBJ1-5; no definite D call. CDR3 length: 14 amino acids. The V end lost 3 bases, the J end lost 9 bases, and 16 bases lay between the germline ends. Germline CDR1 and CDR2: SGDLS and YYNGEE. The CDR3 nucleotides read TGTGCCAGCAGCGCCACTTTATCGTATGGGCCCCAGCATTTT. This encodes CASSATLSYGPQHF.

V is TRBV11-2 and J is TRBJ1-2; 8 positions match TRBD1. The CDR3 is made up of 15 amino acids. The V and J ends lost 5 bases and 6 bases, in that order; junction bases with no gene match: 11. The germline gives CDR1 SGHAT, CDR2 FQNNGV. In nucleotides, the CDR3 is TGTGCCAGCAGCCCTTACCAGGGGGCAGGCAATGGCTACACCTTC. Its protein product is CASSPYQGAGNGYTF.

V gene TRBV5-4 combines with J gene TRBJ1-3; a weak D match, TRBD1 (5 bases). Germline V gives CDR1 SGHNT, CDR2 YYREEE (reference sequence). Trimming shortened V by 3 bases and J by 4 bases, and 8 bases separated the two germline ends. This CDR3 spans 13 amino acids. For the CDR3, the DNA is TGTGCCAGCAGCTCAGGGCTCGGAAACACCATATATTTT. As protein: CASSSGLGNTIYF.

A remark on this clone: A junction end diverges from the germline sequence, so it may reflect a read error. This rearrangement joins TRBV30 to TRBJ1-6, with TRBD1 matching 10 bases. CDR3 size: 13 residues. Germline-derived CDR1 and CDR2 are GTSNPN and SVGIG (reference sequence). CDR3 amino acids: CAGSGQGDSPLHF. DNA for the CDR3: TGTGCCGGGAGTGGACAGGGGGATTCACCCCTCCACTTT.

This clone has only one observation. This rearrangement joins TRBV4-1 to TRBJ2-7; TRBD2 matches at 8 bases. From germline, CDR1 is MGHRA and CDR2 YSYEKL. The CDR3 is 15 amino acids. V was pared by 4 bases and J by 1 base, with 6 bases of the junction left unmatched. CDR3 protein: CASSPGGGRSYEQYF. DNA of the CDR3: TGCGCCAGCAGCCCGGGGGGCGGGAGGTCCTACGAGCAGTACTTC.

The CDR3 sequence is CASSRDLNTGELFF. CDR3 DNA: TGTGCCAGCAGCCGAGATCTGAACACCGGGGAGCTGTTTTTT. The chain joins TRBV5-4 to TRBJ2-2; D gene ambiguous. The CDR3 runs 14 residues. Germline V gives CDR1 SGHNT, CDR2 YYREEE (reference sequence). V was clipped by 4 bases and J by 1 base, with 8 bases between them.

CDR3 protein: CASSYNKRDYGYTF. As DNA, the CDR3 is TGTGCCAGCAGCTATAATAAACGAGACTATGGCTACACCTTC. The chain employs TRBV7-2 and TRBJ1-2, with no clear D. This CDR3 comprises 14 residues. The V end lost 4 bases, the J end lost 3 bases, and 12 bases lay between the germline ends. Germline V lookup: CDR1 SGHTA, CDR2 FQGNSA.

The count of this clone is one. This chain connects TRBV23-1 to TRBJ1-3, with D perhaps TRBD1 (6 bases). TRBV23-1 is an ORF, with its function uncertain. This CDR3 is 17 amino acids long. V lost 0 bases, J lost 1 base, and 13 bases lay in between. The CDR3 is CASSQSRGTLSGNTIYF. The CDR3 DNA follows: TGCGCCAGCAGTCAATCTAGGGGGACACTATCTGGAAACACCATATATTTT.

The chain couples TRBV28 to TRBJ2-7, with D maybe TRBD2 (7 bases). CDR1 and CDR2 from the germline V gene are MDHEN and SYDVKM. Trimming shortened V by 2 bases and J by 3 bases, and 17 bases separated the two germline ends. The CDR3 extends over 16 amino acids. CDR3 sequence reads: CASSLLGGAWGYEQYF. CDR3 nucleotides: TGTGCCAGCAGTTTACTAGGGGGGGCATGGGGCTACGAGCAGTACTTC.

The chain uses TRBV18 and TRBJ2-7; D may be TRBD2 (5 bases). Germline lookup yields CDR1 KGHSH and CDR2 LQKENI. V was clipped by 2 bases and J by 5 bases, with 7 bases between them. This CDR3 region has 12 residues. In DNA form, the CDR3 reads TGTGCCAGCTCACCAGGAGGAGACGAGCAGTACTTC. Translating it yields CASSPGGDEQYF.

The chain employs TRBV30 and TRBJ1-2; TRBD1 might be the D (6 bases). V was cut by 0 bases and J by 1 base, with 12 bases left in between. CDR1 is GTSNPN and CDR2 is SVGIG in the germline V gene (reference sequence). There are 15 residues in the CDR3. CDR3 protein: CAWSVSRGNNYGYTF. The CDR3 nucleotides are TGTGCCTGGAGTGTTTCCAGGGGAAATAACTATGGCTACACCTTC.

This sequence joins TRBV2 and TRBJ2-3; 15 bases map to TRBD2. J lost 4 bases, V lost 5 bases, and 1 base had no gene match. The CDR3 runs 15 residues. Germline V gene data show CDR1 as SNHLY and CDR2 as FYNNEI. The CDR3 DNA is TGTGCCAGCAGTTGGACTAGCGGGGGGGCAGATACGCAGTATTTT. Its protein is CASSWTSGGADTQYF.

This rearrangement joins TRBV19 to TRBJ1-1; D not resolved. V lost 6 bases and J 8 bases, leaving 13 bases between the germline ends. This CDR3 has 12 amino acids. In germline, CDR1 is LNHDA, CDR2 SQIVND (reference sequence). The CDR3 coding sequence is TGTGCCAGTAGCACTGCCGGTCCAGAAGCTTTCTTT. It codes for CASSTAGPEAFF. Complete variable domain (other parts from reference TRBV19 and TRBJ1-1): DGGITQSPKYLFRKEGQNVTLSCEQNLNHDAMYWYRQDPGQGLRLIYYSQIVNDFQKGDIAEGYSVSREKKESFPLTVTSAQKNPTAFYLCASSTAGPEAFFGQGTRLTVV.

The chain joins TRBV5-4 to TRBJ2-3; D unclear. V was clipped by 1 base and J by 2 bases, with 8 bases between them. The CDR3 is 14 amino acids. Germline loops: CDR1 SGHNT, CDR2 YYREEE (reference sequence). Here the CDR3 reads CASSLLETTDTQYF. The CDR3 nucleotides read TGTGCCAGCAGCTTGCTAGAAACCACAGATACGCAGTATTTT. Combining the CDR3 with reference TRBV5-4 and TRBJ2-3 gives the whole variable domain ETGVTQSPTHLIKTRGQQVTLRCSSQSGHNTVSWYQQALGQGPQFIFQYYREEENGRGNFPPRFSGLQFPNYSSELNVNALELDDSALYLCASSLLETTDTQYFGPGTRLTVL.

The CDR3 coding sequence is TGTGCCAGCAGCCGACGTTCGGGGGGGCCCAGAGATACGCAGTATTTT. As protein: CASSRRSGGPRDTQYF. The V gene is TRBV5-4, the J gene TRBJ2-3; 8 bases align to TRBD2. The germline V gene encodes CDR1 SGHNT and CDR2 YYREEE (reference sequence). This CDR3 region has 16 residues. V shed 4 bases, J shed 5 bases, and the junction held 12 bases outside the gene matches.